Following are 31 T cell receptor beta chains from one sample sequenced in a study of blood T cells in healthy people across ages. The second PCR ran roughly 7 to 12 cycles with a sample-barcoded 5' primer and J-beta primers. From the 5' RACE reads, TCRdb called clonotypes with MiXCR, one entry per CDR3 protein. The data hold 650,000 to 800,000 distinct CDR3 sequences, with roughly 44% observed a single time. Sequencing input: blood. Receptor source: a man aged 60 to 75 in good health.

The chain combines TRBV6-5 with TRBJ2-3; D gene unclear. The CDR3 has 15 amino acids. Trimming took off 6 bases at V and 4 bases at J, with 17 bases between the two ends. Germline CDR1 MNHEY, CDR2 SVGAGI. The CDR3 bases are TGTGCCAGCAGGCTCAGTGAATTCTTACCAGATACGCAGTATTTT. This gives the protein CASRLSEFLPDTQYF.

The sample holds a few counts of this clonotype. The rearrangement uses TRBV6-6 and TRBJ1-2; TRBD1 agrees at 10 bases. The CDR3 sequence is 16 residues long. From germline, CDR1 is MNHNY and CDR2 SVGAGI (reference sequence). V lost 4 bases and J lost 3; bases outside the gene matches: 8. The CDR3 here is CASSFPGTGDDYGYTF. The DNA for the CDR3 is TGTGCCAGCAGTTTCCCCGGGACAGGGGACGACTATGGCTACACCTTC.

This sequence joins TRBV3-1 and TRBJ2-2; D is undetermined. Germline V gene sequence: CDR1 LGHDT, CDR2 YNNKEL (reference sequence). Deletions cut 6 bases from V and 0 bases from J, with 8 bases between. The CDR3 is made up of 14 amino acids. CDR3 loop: CASSQSPNTGELFF. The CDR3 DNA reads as TGTGCCAGCAGTCAGAGCCCGAACACCGGGGAGCTGTTTTTT.

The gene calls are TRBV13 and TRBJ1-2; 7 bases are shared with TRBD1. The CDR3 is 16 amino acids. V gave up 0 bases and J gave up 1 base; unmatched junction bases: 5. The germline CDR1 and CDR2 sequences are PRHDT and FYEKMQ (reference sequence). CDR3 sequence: CASSLGGPGGNYGYTF. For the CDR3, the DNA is TGTGCCAGCAGCTTAGGTGGGCCAGGGGGTAACTATGGCTACACCTTC. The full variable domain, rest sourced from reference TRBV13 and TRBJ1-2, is AAGVIQSPRHLIKEKRETATLKCYPIPRHDTVYWYQQGPGQDPQFLISFYEKMQSDKGSIPDRFSAQQFSDYHSELNMSSLELGDSALYFCASSLGGPGGNYGYTFGSGTRLTVV.

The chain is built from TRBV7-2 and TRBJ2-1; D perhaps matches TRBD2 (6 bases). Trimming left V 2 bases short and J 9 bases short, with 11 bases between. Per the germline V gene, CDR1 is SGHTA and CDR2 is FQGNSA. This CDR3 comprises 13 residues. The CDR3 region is CASSLMSGGEQFF. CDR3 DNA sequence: TGTGCCAGCAGCTTAATGTCCGGGGGTGAGCAGTTCTTC.

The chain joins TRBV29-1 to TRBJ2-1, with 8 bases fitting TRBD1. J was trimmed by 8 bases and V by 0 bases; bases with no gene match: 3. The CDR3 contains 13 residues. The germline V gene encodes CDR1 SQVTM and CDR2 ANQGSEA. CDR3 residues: CSVEDDRGHEQFF. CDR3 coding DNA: TGCAGCGTTGAAGATGACAGGGGCCATGAGCAGTTCTTC.

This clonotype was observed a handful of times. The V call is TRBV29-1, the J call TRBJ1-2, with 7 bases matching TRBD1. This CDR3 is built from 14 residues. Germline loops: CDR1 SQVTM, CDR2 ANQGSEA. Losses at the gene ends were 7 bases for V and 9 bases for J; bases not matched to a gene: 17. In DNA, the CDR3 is TGCAGCGCGGCTGGGCGGACAGGCCCTGAACGCTACACCTTC. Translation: CSAAGRTGPERYTF.

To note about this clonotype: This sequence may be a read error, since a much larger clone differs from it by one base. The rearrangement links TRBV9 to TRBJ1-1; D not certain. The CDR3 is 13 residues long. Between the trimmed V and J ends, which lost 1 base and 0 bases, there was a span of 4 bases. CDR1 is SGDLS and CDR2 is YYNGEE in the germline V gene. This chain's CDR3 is CASSVRLNTEAFF. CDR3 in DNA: TGTGCCAGCAGCGTAAGATTGAACACTGAAGCTTTCTTT.

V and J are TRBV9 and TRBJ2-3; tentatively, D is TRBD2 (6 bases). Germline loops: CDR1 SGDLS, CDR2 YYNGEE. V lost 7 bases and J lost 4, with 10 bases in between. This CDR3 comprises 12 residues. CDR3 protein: CASGRRADTQYF. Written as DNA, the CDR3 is TGTGCCAGCGGGCGGAGGGCAGATACGCAGTATTTT.

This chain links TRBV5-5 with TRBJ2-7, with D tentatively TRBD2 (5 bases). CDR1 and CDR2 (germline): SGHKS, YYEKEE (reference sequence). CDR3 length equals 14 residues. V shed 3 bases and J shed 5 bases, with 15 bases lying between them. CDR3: CASSSRTAPDEQYF. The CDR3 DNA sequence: TGTGCCAGCAGCTCCCGGACTGCCCCCGACGAGCAGTACTTC. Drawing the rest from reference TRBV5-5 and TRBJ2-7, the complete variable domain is DAGVTQSPTHLIKTRGQQVTLRCSPISGHKSVSWYQQVLGQGPQFIFQYYEKEERGRGNFPDRFSARQFPNYSSELNVNALLLGDSALYLCASSSRTAPDEQYFGPGTRLTVT.

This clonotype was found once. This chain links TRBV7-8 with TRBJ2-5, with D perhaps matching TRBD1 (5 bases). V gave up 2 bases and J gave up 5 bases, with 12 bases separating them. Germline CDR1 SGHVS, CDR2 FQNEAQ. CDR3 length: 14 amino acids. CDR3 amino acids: CASSLSREGETQYF. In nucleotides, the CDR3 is TGTGCCAGCAGCTTAAGCAGGGAAGGGGAGACCCAGTACTTC.

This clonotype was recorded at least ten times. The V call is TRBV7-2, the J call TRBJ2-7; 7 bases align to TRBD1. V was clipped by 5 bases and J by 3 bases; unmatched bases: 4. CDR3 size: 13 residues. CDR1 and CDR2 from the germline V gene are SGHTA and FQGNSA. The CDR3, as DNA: TGTGCCAGCAGCCTGGGACAGTTCTACGAGCAGTACTTC. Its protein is CASSLGQFYEQYF.

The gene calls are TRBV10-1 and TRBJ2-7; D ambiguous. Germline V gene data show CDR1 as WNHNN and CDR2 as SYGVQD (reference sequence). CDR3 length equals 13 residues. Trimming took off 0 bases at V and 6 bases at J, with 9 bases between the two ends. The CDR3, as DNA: TGCGCCAGCAGTGAGTCGGTAAACGGCGAGCAGTACTTC. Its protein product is CASSESVNGEQYF.

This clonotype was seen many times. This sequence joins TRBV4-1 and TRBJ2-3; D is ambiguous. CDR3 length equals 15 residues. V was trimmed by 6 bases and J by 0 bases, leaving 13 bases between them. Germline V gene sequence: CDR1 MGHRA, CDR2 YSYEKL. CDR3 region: CASSTHPPSTDTQYF. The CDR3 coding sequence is TGCGCCAGCAGTACACATCCCCCTAGCACAGATACGCAGTATTTT.

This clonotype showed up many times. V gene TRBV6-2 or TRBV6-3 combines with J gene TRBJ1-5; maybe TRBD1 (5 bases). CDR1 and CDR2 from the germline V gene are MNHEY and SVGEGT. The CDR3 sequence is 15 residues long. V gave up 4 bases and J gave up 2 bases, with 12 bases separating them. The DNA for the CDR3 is TGTGCCAGCAGTTCCCTCTCGGGGGGCAATCAGCCCCAGCATTTT. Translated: CASSSLSGGNQPQHF.

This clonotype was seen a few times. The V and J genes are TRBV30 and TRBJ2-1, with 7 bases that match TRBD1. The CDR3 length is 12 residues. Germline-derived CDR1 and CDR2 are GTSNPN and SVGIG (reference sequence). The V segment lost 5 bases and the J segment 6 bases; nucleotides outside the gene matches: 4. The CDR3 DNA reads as TGTGCCTGGGGGACAGTCCTCAATGAGCAGTTCTTC. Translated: CAWGTVLNEQFF.

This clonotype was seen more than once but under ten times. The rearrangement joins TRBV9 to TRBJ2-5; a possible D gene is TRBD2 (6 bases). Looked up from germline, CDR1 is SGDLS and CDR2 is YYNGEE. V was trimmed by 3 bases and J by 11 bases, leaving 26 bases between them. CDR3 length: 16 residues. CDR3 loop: CASSAGILASYNEQYF. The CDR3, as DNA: TGTGCCAGCAGCGCAGGTATACTAGCTTCCTACAATGAGCAGTACTTC. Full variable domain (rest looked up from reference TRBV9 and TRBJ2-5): DSGVTQTPKHLITATGQRVTLRCSPRSGDLSVYWYQQSLDQGLQFLIQYYNGEERAKGNILERFSAQQFPDLHSELNLSSLELGDSALYFCASSAGILASYNEQYFGPGTRLLVL.

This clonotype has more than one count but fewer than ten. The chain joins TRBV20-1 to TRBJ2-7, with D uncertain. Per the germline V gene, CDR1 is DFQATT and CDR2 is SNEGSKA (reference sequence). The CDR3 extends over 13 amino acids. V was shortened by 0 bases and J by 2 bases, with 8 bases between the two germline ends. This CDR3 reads CSARDASPYEQYF. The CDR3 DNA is TGCAGTGCTAGAGATGCTTCTCCCTACGAGCAGTACTTC.

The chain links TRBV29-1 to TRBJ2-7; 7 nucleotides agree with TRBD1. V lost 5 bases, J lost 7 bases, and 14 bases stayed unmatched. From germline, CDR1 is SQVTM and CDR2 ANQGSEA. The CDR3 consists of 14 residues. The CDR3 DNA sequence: TGCAGCGTTTACACAATGACAGGGCTGAATGAGCAGTACTTC. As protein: CSVYTMTGLNEQYF.

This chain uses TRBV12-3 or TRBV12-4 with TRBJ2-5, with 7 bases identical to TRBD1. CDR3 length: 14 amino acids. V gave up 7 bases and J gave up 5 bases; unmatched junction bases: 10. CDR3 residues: CASTPMGQRETQYF. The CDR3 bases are TGTGCCAGCACTCCCATGGGACAGAGGGAGACCCAGTACTTC.

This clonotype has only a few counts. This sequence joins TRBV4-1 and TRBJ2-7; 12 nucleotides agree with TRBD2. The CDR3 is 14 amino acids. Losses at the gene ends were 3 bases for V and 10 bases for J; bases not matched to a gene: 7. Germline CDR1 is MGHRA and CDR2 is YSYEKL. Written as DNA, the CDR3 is TGCGCCAGCAGCCAGGCCGGGACTAGCGGGTCCCAGTACTTC. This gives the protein CASSQAGTSGSQYF.

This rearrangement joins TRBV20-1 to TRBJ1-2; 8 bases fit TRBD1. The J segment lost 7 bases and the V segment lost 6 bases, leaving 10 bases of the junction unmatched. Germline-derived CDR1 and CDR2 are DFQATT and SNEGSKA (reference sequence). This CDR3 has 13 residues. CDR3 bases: TGCAGTGCCGAGAGGACAGGGAGGGGTGGCTACACCTTC. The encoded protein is CSAERTGRGGYTF.

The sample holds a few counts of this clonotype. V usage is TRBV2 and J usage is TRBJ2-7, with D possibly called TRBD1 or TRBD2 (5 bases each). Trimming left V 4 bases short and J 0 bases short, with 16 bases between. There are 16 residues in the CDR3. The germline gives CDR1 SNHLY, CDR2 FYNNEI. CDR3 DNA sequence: TGTGCCAGCAGTGTTTACGGGACGCAGCGCTCCTACGAGCAGTACTTC. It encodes CASSVYGTQRSYEQYF.

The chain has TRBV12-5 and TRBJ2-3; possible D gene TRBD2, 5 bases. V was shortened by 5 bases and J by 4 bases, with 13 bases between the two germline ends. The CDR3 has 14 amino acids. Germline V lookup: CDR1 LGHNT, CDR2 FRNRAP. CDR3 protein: CASGPGGVADTQYF. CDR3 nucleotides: TGTGCTAGTGGTCCCGGAGGCGTTGCAGATACGCAGTATTTT.

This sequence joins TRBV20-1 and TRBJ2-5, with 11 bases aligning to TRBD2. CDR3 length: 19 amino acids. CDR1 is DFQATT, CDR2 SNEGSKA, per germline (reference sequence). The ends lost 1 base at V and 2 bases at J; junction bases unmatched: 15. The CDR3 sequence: CSARVRGPSSGGRQETQYF. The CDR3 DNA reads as TGCAGTGCTAGAGTCCGGGGGCCATCTAGCGGGGGGCGGCAAGAGACCCAGTACTTC.

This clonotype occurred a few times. Here the CDR3 reads CASSLYGGEQFF. CDR3 nucleotides: TGTGCCAGCAGCTTGTATGGGGGTGAGCAGTTCTTC. The chain carries TRBV7-2 and TRBJ2-1; TRBD1 or TRBD2 may be the D gene (5 bases each). The CDR3 has 12 amino acids. Germline CDR1 and CDR2: SGHTA and FQGNSA. V lost 3 bases and J lost 9, with 9 bases in between.

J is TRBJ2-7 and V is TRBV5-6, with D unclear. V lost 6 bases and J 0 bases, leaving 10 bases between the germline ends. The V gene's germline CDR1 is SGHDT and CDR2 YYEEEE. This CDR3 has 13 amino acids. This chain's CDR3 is CASTRSDSYEQYF. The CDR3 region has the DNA TGTGCCAGCACTAGGAGCGACTCCTACGAGCAGTACTTC.

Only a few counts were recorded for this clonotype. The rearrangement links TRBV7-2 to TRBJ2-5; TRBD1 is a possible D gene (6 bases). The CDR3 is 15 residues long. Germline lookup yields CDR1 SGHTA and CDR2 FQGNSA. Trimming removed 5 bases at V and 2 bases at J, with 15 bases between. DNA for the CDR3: TGTGCCAGCAGCGACAGAGACAGGAAACAAGAGACCCAGTACTTC. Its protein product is CASSDRDRKQETQYF.

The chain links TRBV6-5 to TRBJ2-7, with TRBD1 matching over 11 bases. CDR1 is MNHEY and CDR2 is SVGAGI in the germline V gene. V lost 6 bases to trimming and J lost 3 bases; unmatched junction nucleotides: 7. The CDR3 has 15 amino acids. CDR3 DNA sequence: TGTGCCAGCAGCTCCCGGGACAGGGGGATCTACGAGCAGTACTTC. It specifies CASSSRDRGIYEQYF.

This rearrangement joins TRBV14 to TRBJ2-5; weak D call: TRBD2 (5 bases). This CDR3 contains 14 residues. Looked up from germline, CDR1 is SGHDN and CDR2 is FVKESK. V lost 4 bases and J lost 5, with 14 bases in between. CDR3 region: CASSPLSRGETQYF. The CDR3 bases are TGTGCCAGCAGCCCCCTTAGTCGAGGGGAGACCCAGTACTTC.

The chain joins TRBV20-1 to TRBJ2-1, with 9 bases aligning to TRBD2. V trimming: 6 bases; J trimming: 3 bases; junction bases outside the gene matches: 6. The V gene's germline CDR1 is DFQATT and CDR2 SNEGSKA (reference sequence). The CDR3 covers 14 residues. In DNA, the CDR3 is TGCAGTGCGTTAGCGGGGGTGCTCTACAATGAGCAGTTCTTC. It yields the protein CSALAGVLYNEQFF.